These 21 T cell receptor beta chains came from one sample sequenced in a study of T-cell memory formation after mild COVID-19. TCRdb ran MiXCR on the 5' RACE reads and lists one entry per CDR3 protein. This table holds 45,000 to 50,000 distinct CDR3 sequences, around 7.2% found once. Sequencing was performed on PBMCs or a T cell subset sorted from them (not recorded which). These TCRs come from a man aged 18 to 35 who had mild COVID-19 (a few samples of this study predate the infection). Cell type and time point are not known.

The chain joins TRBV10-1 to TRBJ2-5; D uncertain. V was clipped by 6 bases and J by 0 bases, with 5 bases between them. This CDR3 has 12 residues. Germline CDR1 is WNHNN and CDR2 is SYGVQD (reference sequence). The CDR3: CASSGYQETQYF. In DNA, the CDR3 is TGCGCCAGCAGCGGGTACCAAGAGACCCAGTACTTC.

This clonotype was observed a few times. CDR3 coding DNA: TGCAGTGCTAGAGATCTGGGGCAGGGGGCTTGGGAGACCCAGTACTTC. Protein sequence: CSARDLGQGAWETQYF. The chain couples TRBV20-1 to TRBJ2-5, with 8 bases aligning to TRBD1. Germline V gene sequence: CDR1 DFQATT, CDR2 SNEGSKA (reference sequence). With V trimmed by 0 bases and J by 5 bases, 11 bases remained unmatched. This CDR3 contains 16 residues.

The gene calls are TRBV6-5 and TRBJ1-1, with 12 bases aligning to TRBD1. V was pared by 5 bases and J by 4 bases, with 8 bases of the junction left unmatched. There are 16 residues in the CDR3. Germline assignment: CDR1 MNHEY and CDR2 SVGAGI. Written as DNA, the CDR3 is TGTGCCAGCAGTCGGGACAGGGGGCGCGTGGGCACTGAAGCTTTCTTT. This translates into CASSRDRGRVGTEAFF.

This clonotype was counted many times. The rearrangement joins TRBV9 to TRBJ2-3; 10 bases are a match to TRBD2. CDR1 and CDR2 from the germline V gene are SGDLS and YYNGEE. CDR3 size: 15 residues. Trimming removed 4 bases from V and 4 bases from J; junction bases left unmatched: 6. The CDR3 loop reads CASSSASGGADTQYF. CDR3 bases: TGTGCCAGCAGCTCGGCTAGCGGGGGTGCAGATACGCAGTATTTT.

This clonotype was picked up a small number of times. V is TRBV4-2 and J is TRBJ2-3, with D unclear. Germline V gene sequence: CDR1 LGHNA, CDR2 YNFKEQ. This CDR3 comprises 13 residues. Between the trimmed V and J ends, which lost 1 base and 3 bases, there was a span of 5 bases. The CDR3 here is CASSQGRTDTQYF. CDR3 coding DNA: TGTGCCAGCAGCCAAGGCAGGACAGATACGCAGTATTTT.

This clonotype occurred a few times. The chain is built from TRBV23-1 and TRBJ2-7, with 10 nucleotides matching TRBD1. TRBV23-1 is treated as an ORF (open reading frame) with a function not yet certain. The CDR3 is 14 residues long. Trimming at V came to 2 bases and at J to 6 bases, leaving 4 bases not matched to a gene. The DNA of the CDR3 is TGCGCCAGCAGTCAACAGGGACAGGGGCCCGAGCAGTACGTC. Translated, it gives CASSQQGQGPEQYV.

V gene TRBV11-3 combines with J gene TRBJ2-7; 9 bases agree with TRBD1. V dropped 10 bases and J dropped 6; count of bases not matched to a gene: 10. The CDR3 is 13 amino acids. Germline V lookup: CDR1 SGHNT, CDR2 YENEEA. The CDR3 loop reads CANLRDRVGEQYF. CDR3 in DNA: TGTGCCAACCTCCGGGACAGGGTGGGCGAGCAGTACTTC.

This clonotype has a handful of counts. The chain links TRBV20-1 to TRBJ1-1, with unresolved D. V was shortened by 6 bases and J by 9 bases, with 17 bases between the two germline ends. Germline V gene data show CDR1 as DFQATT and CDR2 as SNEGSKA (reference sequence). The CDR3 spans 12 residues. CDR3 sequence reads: CSAVTRDRKAFF. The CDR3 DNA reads TGCAGTGCCGTGACCCGCGACCGAAAAGCTTTCTTT.

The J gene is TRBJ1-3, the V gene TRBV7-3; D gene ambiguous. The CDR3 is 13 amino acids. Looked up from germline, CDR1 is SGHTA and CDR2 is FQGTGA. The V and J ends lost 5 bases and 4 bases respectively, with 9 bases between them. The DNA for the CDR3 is TGTGCCAGCAGCCCGGGTGGCGGAAACACCATATATTTT. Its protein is CASSPGGGNTIYF. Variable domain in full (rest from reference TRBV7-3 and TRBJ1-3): GAGVSQTPSNKVTEKGKYVELRCDPISGHTALYWYRQSLGQGPEFLIYFQGTGAADDSGLPNDRFFAVRPEGSVSTLKIQRTERGDSAVYLCASSPGGGNTIYFGEGSWLTVV.

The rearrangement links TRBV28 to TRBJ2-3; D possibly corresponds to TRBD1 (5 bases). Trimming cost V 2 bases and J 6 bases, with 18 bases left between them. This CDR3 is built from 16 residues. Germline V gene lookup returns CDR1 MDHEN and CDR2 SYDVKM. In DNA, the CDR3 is TGTGCCAGCAGTTTAATAGCCCGAGCTAGGGGTGATACGCAGTATTTT. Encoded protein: CASSLIARARGDTQYF.

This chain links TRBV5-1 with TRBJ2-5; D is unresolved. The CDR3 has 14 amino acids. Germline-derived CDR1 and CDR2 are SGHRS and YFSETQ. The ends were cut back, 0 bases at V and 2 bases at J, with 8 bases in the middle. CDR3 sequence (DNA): TGCGCCAGCAGCTTGGACAGTACTCAAGAGACCCAGTACTTC. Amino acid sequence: CASSLDSTQETQYF.

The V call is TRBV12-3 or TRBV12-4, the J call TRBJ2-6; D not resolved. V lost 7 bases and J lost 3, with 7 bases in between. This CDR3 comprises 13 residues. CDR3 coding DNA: TGTGCCAGCATTAGGAGTGGGGCCAACGTCCTGACTTTC. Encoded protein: CASIRSGANVLTF.

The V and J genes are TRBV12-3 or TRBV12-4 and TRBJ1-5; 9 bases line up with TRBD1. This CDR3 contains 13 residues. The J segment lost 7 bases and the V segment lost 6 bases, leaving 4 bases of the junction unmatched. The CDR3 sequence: CASRGTGNQPQHF. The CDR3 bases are TGTGCCAGCAGAGGGACAGGGAACCAGCCCCAGCATTTT.

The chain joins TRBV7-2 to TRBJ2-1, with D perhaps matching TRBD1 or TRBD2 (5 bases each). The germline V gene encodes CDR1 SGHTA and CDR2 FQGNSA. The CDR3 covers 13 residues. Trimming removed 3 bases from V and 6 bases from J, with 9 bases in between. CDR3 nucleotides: TGTGCCAGCAGCTTTGGGGGTGGCAATGAGCAGTTCTTC. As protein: CASSFGGGNEQFF.

The CDR3 loop reads CASSPLITGSNSPLHF. DNA of the CDR3: TGTGCCAGCTCACCTCTCATAACAGGGAGCAATTCACCCCTCCACTTT. The chain joins TRBV18 to TRBJ1-6, with D possibly matching TRBD1 (6 bases). Trimming pared 3 bases from V and 7 bases from J, leaving 16 bases between. The germline V gene has CDR1 KGHSH and CDR2 LQKENI. The CDR3 has 16 residues.

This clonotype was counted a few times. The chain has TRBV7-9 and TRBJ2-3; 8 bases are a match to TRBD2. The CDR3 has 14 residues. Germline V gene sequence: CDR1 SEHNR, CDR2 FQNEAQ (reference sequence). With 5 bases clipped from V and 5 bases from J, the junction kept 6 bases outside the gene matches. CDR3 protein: CASSISGVGDTQYF. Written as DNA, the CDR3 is TGTGCCAGCAGCATTAGCGGGGTCGGAGATACGCAGTATTTT.

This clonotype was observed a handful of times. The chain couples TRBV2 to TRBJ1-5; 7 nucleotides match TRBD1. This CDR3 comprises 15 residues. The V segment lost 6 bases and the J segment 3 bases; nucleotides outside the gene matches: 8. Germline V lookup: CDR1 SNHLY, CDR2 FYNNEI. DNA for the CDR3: TGTGCCAGCAGGGATGACAGGGCAAACAATCAGCCCCAGCATTTT. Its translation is CASRDDRANNQPQHF.

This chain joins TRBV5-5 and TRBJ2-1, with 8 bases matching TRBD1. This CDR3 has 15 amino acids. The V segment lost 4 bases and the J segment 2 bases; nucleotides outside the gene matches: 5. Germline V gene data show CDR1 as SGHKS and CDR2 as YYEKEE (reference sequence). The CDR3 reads CASSMYRGTYNEQFF. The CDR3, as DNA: TGTGCCAGCAGCATGTACAGGGGGACCTACAATGAGCAGTTCTTC.

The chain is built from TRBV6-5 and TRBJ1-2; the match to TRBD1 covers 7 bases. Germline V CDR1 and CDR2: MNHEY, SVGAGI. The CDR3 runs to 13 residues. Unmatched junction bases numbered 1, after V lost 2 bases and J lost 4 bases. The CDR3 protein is CASSYGQVYGYTF. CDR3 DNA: TGTGCCAGCAGTTACGGACAGGTCTATGGCTACACCTTC.

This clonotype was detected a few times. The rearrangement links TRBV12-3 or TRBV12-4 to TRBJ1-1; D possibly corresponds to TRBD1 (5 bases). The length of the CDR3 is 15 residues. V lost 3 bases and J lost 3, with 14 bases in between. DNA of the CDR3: TGTGCCAGCAGTTTGGCCTCCGGGGGACACACTGAAGCTTTCTTT. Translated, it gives CASSLASGGHTEAFF.

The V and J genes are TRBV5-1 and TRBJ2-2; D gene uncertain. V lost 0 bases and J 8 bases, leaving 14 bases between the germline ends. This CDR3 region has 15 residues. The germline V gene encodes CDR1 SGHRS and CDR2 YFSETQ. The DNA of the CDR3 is TGCGCCAGCAGCTTGGAACTTTTGTGGGGTGGGGAGCTGTTTTTT. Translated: CASSLELLWGGELFF.